Listed here is a single T cell receptor beta chain. Its antigen is not identified. V shed 8 bases, J shed 4 bases, and the junction held 9 bases outside the gene matches. The V gene's germline CDR1 is SNHLY and CDR2 FYNNEI. This CDR3 spans 15 amino acids. Primers: 60 Vbeta forward and 13 Jbeta reverse. Original processing methods: In a later analysis, about 9.9 million of 65 million to 80 million unique beta chains occurred in at least two donors. Sequenced by immunoSEQ multiplex PCR; TCRdb stores in-frame clones only, minus some. V and J calls and clone size are copied from that table; D and trimming were computed from the DNA. The table records roughly 120,000 clones, roughly 82% of them present only once. The entry originates in a study of cytomegalovirus exposure and HLA in healthy donors. Study-wide findings and caveats: Later on, an analysis found that several of the most significant clusters appeared to be linked to common viral pathogens, which included parvovirus B19.

The TCR originated in a woman aged 55-69 years in good health and CMV-seropositive. V and J are TRBV2 and TRBJ1-5; 9 bases are a match to TRBD1. Sample: PBMCs. The CDR3, as DNA: TGTGCCAGCGGAGAGGAACAGGGGGCGAATCAGCCCCAGCATTTT. Translated: CASGEEQGANQPQHF.